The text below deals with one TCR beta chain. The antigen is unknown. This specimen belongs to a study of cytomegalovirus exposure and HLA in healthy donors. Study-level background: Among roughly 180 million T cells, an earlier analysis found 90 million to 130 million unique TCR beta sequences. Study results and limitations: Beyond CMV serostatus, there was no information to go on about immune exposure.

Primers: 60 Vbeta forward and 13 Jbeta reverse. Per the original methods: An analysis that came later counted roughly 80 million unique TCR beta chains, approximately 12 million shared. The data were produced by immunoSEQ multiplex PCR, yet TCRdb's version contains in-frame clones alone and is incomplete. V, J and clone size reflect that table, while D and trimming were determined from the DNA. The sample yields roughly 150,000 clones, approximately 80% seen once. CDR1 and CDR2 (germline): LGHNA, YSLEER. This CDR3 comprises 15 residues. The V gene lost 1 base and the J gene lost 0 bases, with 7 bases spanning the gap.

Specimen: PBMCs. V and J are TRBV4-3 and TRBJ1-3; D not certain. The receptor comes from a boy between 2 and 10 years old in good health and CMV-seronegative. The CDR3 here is CASSQGSVSGNTIYF. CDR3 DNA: TGCGCCAGCAGCCAAGGTTCAGTCTCTGGAAACACCATATATTTT.